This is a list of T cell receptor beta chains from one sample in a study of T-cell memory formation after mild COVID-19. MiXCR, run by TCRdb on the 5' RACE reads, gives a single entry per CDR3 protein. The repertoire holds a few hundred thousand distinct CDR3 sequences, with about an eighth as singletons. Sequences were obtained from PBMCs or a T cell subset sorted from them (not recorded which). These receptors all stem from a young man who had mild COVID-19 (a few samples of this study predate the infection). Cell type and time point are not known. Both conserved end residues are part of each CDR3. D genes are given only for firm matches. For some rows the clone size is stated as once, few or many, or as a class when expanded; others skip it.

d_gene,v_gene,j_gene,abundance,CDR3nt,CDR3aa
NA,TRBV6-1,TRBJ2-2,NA,TGTGCCAGCAAGCCTCAGGGCTCCGGGGAGCTGTTTTTT,CASKPQGSGELFF
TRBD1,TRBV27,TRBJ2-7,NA,TGTGCCAGCAGTTCTCGGACAGGCCGCGACTCCTACGAGCAGTACTTC,CASSSRTGRDSYEQYF
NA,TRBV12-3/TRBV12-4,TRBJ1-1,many,TGTGCCAGCAGTTTAGTAGGCAACACTGAAGCTTTCTTT,CASSLVGNTEAFF
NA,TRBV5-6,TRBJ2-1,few,TGTGCCAGCAGCTTGGAACCAGGGTGGAACAATGAGCAGTTCTTC,CASSLEPGWNNEQFF
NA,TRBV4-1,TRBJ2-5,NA,TGCGCCAGCAGCTCATTCCCAGGGGGGAAAGAGACCCAGTACTTC,CASSSFPGGKETQYF
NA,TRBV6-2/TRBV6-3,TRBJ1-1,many,TGTGCCAGCAGTTACTGGGATTTCACTGAAGCTTTCTTT,CASSYWDFTEAFF
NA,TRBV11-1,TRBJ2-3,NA,TGTGCCAGCAGACAGAGGTTCGCAGATACGCAGTATTTT,CASRQRFADTQYF
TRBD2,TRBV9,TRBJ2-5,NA,TGTGCCAGCAGCGTAGTGGGGACTAGCGGGGAGACCCAGTACTTC,CASSVVGTSGETQYF
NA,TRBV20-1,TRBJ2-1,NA,TGCAGTGCTAGAGATCTTCTTTCGACAAACAATGAGCAGTTCTTC,CSARDLLSTNNEQFF
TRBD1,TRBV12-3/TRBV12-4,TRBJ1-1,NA,TGTGCCAGCAAAATACAGGGGGCCCTCACTGAAGCTTTCTTT,CASKIQGALTEAFF
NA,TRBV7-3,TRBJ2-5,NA,TGTGCCAGCAGCTCCAATCGCGGGGGCATAGAGACCCAGTACTTC,CASSSNRGGIETQYF
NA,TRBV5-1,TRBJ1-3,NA,TGCGCCAGCAGCTCAGGATCCGCGGGAAACACCATATATTTT,CASSSGSAGNTIYF
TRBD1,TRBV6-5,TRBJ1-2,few,TGTGCCAGCAGTATCGGGACAGGGAACTATGGCTACACCTTC,CASSIGTGNYGYTF
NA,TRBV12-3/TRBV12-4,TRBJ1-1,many,TGTGCCAGCCGGGAGGGAAACACTGAAGCTTTCTTT,CASREGNTEAFF
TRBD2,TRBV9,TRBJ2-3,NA,TGTGCCAGCAGCGTAGGGCGGGGGGCCTCGAGCACAGATACGCAGTATTTT,CASSVGRGASSTDTQYF
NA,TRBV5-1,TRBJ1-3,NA,TGCGCCAGCAGCTTATACGGACTTGGTGGAAACACCATATATTTT,CASSLYGLGGNTIYF
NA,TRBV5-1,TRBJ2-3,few,TGCGCCAGCAGCTTGTACATTGGGACTACAGATACGCAGTATTTT,CASSLYIGTTDTQYF
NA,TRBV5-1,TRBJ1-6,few,TGCGCCAGCAGATCCAGTTACAGGGCAAGTGGTTCACCCCTCCACTTT,CASRSSYRASGSPLHF
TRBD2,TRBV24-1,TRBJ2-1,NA,TGTGCCACCAGTGATGGACAGCGGGGGGATTACAATGAGCAGTTCTTC,CATSDGQRGDYNEQFF
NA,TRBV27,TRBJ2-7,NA,TGTGCCAGCAGTACCATCTCCGGGGGTACTCCCTACGAGCAGTACTTC,CASSTISGGTPYEQYF
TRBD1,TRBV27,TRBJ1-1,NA,TGTGCCAGCAGTCCGTGGACAGGGGTGAACACTGAAGCTTTCTTT,CASSPWTGVNTEAFF
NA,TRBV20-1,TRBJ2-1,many,TGCAGTGCTTCTCTGGTTCTCTCCTACAATGAGCAGTTCTTC,CSASLVLSYNEQFF
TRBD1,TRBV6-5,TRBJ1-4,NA,TGTGCCAGCAGGCTGACAGGGGGCTCTGAAAAACTGTTTTTT,CASRLTGGSEKLFF
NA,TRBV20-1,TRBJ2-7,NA,TGCAGTGCTAGAGATGGGAGAGATTACGAGCAGTACTTC,CSARDGRDYEQYF
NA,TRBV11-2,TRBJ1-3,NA,TGTGCCAGCAGCCAACGGGGGGCTGGAAACACCATATATTTT,CASSQRGAGNTIYF
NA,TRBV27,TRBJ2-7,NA,TGTGCCAGCAGTTTAGAGGGTGCAGGCTACGAGCAGTACTTC,CASSLEGAGYEQYF
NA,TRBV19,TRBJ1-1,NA,TGTGCCAGTAGTATTCAGGTTATGGACACTGAAGCTTTCTTT,CASSIQVMDTEAFF
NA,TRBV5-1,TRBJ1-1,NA,TGCGCCAGCAGCTTGGCGAAGGGGCTAACTGAAGCTTTCTTT,CASSLAKGLTEAFF
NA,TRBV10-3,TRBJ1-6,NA,TGTGCCATCAGTGACCCCGGGGAGGGTAGCTCACCCCTCCACTTT,CAISDPGEGSSPLHF
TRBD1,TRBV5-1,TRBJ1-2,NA,TGCGCCAGCAGCTTTACAGGGGGCAGCTACACCTTC,CASSFTGGSYTF
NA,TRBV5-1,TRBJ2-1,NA,TGCGCTTCAGCGTGGGCTTATAACTACAATGAGCAGTTCTTC,CASAWAYNYNEQFF
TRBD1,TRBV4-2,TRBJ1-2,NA,TGTGCCAGCAGCCAAGGGGGACAGTATGGCTACACCTTC,CASSQGGQYGYTF
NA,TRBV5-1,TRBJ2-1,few,TGCGCCAGCAGCTCCAAACGTCCGGACAATGAGCAGTTCTTC,CASSSKRPDNEQFF
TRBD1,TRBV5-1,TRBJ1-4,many,TGCGCCAGCAGCTGGACAGGGGGCAATGAAAAACTGTTTTTT,CASSWTGGNEKLFF
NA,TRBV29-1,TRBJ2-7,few,TGCAGCGTTGGGTCTGCGGGGCGGGGATTAGGCGAGCAGTACTTC,CSVGSAGRGLGEQYF
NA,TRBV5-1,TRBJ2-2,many,TGCGCCAGCAGCCGTACAGGGTTAAACACCGGGGAGCTGTTTTTT,CASSRTGLNTGELFF
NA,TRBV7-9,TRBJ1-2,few,TGTGCCAGCAGCTTATTGGGGGGGCCAAGTTATGGCTACACCTTC,CASSLLGGPSYGYTF
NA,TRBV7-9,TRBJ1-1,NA,TGTGCCAGCAGCCGGGTGGGGGGCGCGGGCACTGAAGCTTTCTTT,CASSRVGGAGTEAFF
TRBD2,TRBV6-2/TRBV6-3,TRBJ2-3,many,TGTGCCAGCAGTTACTCGGCAGATAGCGGGGACACAGATACGCAGTATTTT,CASSYSADSGDTDTQYF
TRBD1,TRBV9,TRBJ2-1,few,TGTGCCAGCAGCGACCCCGGGACAGGGACGAATGAGCAGTTCTTC,CASSDPGTGTNEQFF
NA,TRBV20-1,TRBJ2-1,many,TGCAGTGCTATGAGTCAGGGTCAAAATGAGCAGTTCTTC,CSAMSQGQNEQFF
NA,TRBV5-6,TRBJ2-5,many,TGTGCCAGCAGCTTGGACGGGGGTTTAAGGAAGACCCAGTACTTC,CASSLDGGLRKTQYF
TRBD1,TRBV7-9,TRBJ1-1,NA,TGTGCCAGCAGTTTCTGGACAGGGATCGTGGCCACTGAAGCTTTCTTT,CASSFWTGIVATEAFF
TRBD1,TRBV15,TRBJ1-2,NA,TGTGCCACCAGCTCCGGTCCCCGACAGGGGGCGTCCGGCTACACCTTC,CATSSGPRQGASGYTF
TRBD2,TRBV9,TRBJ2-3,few,TGTGCCAGCCAGACTAGCGGGGGGGCAGATACGCAGTATTTT,CASQTSGGADTQYF
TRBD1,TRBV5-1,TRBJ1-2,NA,TGCGCCAGCAGCGTTGGACAGGGGGCGAACGGCTACACCTTC,CASSVGQGANGYTF
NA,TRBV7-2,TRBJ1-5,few,TGTGCCAGCAGCTTGGACAGCCGTGGGAATCAGCCCCAGCATTTT,CASSLDSRGNQPQHF
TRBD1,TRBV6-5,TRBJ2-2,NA,TGTGCCAGCGGCGACAGGGGCGACACCGGGGAGCTGTTTTTT,CASGDRGDTGELFF
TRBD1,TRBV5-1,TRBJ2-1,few,TGCGCCAGCAGCTTGGGATTGGGACAGGGGGCGAAAAATGAGCAGTTCTTC,CASSLGLGQGAKNEQFF
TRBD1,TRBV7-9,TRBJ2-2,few,TGTGCCAGCAGCTTCCAAGGGGGACAGGGGGCTCGCGGGGAGCTGTTTTTT,CASSFQGGQGARGELFF
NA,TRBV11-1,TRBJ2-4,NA,TGTGCCAGCAGCCGGGACATCCAAGGAAGAGAGTACTTC,CASSRDIQGREYF
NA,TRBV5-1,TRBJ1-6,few,TGCGCCAGCAGCTTGGCCGAACAGCTCTATAATTCACCCCTCCACTTT,CASSLAEQLYNSPLHF
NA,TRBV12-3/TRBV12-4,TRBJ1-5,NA,TGTGCCAGCAGTTACCGGGACACAAATCAGCACCAGCATTTT,CASSYRDTNQHQHF
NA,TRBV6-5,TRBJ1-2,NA,TGTGCCAGCAGTTACTACGGAATTGGCTACACCTTC,CASSYYGIGYTF
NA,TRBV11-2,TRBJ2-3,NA,TGTGCCAGCAGCTTACCCCTAGGTGGGGGGATCACAGATACGCAGTATTTT,CASSLPLGGGITDTQYF
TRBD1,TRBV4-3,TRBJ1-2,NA,TGCGCCAGCAGCCAAGCCCCCCGCCCGGGACAGGGGAAAAGTGGCTACACCTTC,CASSQAPRPGQGKSGYTF
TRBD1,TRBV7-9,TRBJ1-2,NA,TGTGCCAGCAGCTTAGTAGGGACAGGCTATGGCTACACCTTC,CASSLVGTGYGYTF